This T cell receptor beta chain is from a study of blood T cell repertoires in COVID-19. On the study more broadly: From the United States, Italy and Spain came samples of acute and convalescent COVID-19. The analysed material was cDNA or gDNA that came from T cells, B-cell-depleted T cells, or PBMCs.

Germline-derived CDR1 and CDR2 are SGHAT and FQNNGV. This CDR3 is built from 18 residues. J was trimmed by 3 bases and V by 4 bases; bases with no gene match: 13. This clone was seen more than once but under ten times. Authors' methods: Amplified reference gene primers provided the basis for estimating nucleated cell counts. The method was immunoSEQ multiplex PCR; TCRdb's version includes in-frame clones alone and lacks a portion of them. Clonal size and the V and J genes are those of that table, whereas D and trimming came from the DNA. This sample yields 90,000 or so clones, of which 80% to 90% are seen a single time; about 7.7% belongs to the top ten.

This clonotype was obtained from a man in his fifties or sixties with acute or convalescent COVID-19. Sequencing used peripheral blood. The chain is built from TRBV11-2 and TRBJ1-5; 9 nucleotides align to TRBD1. CDR3 loop: CASSWARTGALFNQPQHF. In nucleotides, the CDR3 is TGTGCCAGCAGCTGGGCCCGGACAGGGGCCCTTTTCAATCAGCCCCAGCATTTT.